The 20 T cell receptor beta chains reported below all come from one sample, sequenced in a study of shared clonotypes between healthy human individuals (TCRdb year 2020). Libraries came from the immunoSEQ multiplex PCR assay. Entries here come from immuneACCESS through TCRdb and include only in-frame sequences with V and J called. Some clones fail to appear in such tables; in the studies checked, an unresolved V gene covers under half of the shortfall, and the cause of the remainder is unknown. Within this sample are 2 million to 2.5 million clones, with approximately 94% of them counted one time only. The leading ten clones occupy approximately 1.7% of the sample. CD8 naive samples consisted of CD45RO-negative cells that were positively selected for CCR7, yielding a CD45RA+CCR7+ population without TemRA cells. Sequenced sample: naive CD8+ T cells from PBMCs. The cell subset or site label on this specimen signifies: CD45RA+CCR7+. All receptors come from a man between 18 and 35 years old in good health. Some clones in this sample may be carry-over from other donors' samples.

V is TRBV10-1 and J is TRBJ2-7; 8 bases agree with TRBD2. Germline-derived CDR1 and CDR2 are WNHNN and SYGVQD (reference sequence). The CDR3 length is 14 residues. V lost 4 bases and J lost 0; bases outside the gene matches: 2. The CDR3 region is CASSASGSSYEQYF. The CDR3 nucleotides are TGCGCCAGCAGTGCCAGCGGGAGCTCCTACGAGCAGTACTTC.

In its sample, this clone was seen once. This specimen includes other DNA sequences encoding the same CDR3. This sequence joins TRBV9 and TRBJ2-1; no clear D. CDR3 length: 15 residues. Trimming removed 1 base at V and 0 bases at J, with 8 bases between. Germline-derived CDR1 and CDR2 are SGDLS and YYNGEE. The CDR3 protein is CASSVYGSSYNEQFF. CDR3 nucleotide sequence: TGTGCCAGCAGCGTATACGGCAGCTCCTACAATGAGCAGTTCTTC.

This rearrangement joins TRBV27 to TRBJ2-4; D is ambiguous. Germline V gene data show CDR1 as MNHEY and CDR2 as SMNVEV (reference sequence). V was cut by 6 bases and J by 1 base, with 16 bases left in between. This CDR3 is 16 amino acids long. The CDR3 nucleotides are TGTGCCAGCAGAGCAGCGCATGCTGCGGCCAAAAACATTCAGTACTTC. Translation gives CASRAAHAAAKNIQYF.

The chain couples TRBV29-1 to TRBJ1-2, with TRBD1 as a possible D gene (5 bases). This CDR3 contains 13 residues. V was shortened by 4 bases and J by 1 base, with 10 bases between the two germline ends. Germline V CDR1 and CDR2: SQVTM, ANQGSEA. This CDR3 is CSVVPTDNYGYTF. DNA for the CDR3: TGCAGCGTTGTTCCGACAGATAACTATGGCTACACCTTC. The entire variable domain, with the rest obtained from reference TRBV29-1 and TRBJ1-2, is as follows: SAVISQKPSRDICQRGTSLTIQCQVDSQVTMMFWYRQQPGQSLTLIATANQGSEATYESGFVIDKFPISRPNLTFSTLTVSNMSPEDSSIYLCSVVPTDNYGYTFGSGTRLTVV.

The chain joins TRBV4-3 to TRBJ1-2; no definite D call. CDR3 length equals 14 residues. V gave up 3 bases and J gave up 6 bases, with 14 bases separating them. Germline values: CDR1 LGHNA, CDR2 YSLEER. CDR3 region: CASSHLTPLDGYTF. The CDR3 DNA is TGCGCCAGCAGCCACCTGACACCTCTTGATGGCTACACCTTC.

On this clone itself: Other DNA sequences in the same sample also yield this CDR3. The V and J genes are TRBV20-1 and TRBJ2-7, with D maybe TRBD1 (5 bases). Trimming took off 6 bases at V and 4 bases at J, with 7 bases between the two ends. The CDR3 covers 10 residues. CDR1 DFQATT and CDR2 SNEGSKA come from the germline V gene (reference sequence). CDR3 loop: CSARQYEQYF. DNA for the CDR3: TGCAGTGCGAGACAGTACGAGCAGTACTTC.

The genes are TRBV21-1 and TRBJ2-7; the table names TRBD1, a call not compared with the DNA. TRBV21-1 is given as a pseudogene. CDR3 length: 19 residues. The CDR3 sequence is CASSKGRDRGPNFAYEQYF. The CDR3 DNA reads TGTGCCAGCAGCAAAGGGAGGGACAGGGGACCAAATTTCGCCTACGAGCAGTACTTC.

The CDR3 protein is CASSQVAGGWGTDTQYF. In nucleotides, the CDR3 is TGCGCCAGCAGCCAAGTGGCGGGAGGGTGGGGCACAGATACGCAGTATTTT. The chain employs TRBV4-1 and TRBJ2-3; 9 nucleotides agree with TRBD2. Per germline, CDR1 MGHRA and CDR2 YSYEKL. Trimming cost V 1 base and J 1 base; bases outside gene matches: 6. This CDR3 comprises 17 residues.

About this clone: The sample has other DNA sequences that encode this CDR3 too. The rearrangement joins TRBV19 to TRBJ2-7, with D unresolved. Deletions cut 8 bases from V and 0 bases from J, with 14 bases between. The CDR3 has 14 amino acids. Germline lookup yields CDR1 LNHDA and CDR2 SQIVND (reference sequence). CDR3 sequence (DNA): TGTGCCAGTTCCCCGGCGGTGAGCTCCTACGAGCAGTACTTC. Its protein product is CASSPAVSSYEQYF.

The V call is TRBV19, the J call TRBJ1-2; possible D gene TRBD1, 5 bases. The CDR3 is 16 residues long. V dropped 6 bases and J dropped 3 bases, with 20 bases sitting between them. Germline lookup yields CDR1 LNHDA and CDR2 SQIVND (reference sequence). DNA of the CDR3: TGTGCCAGTAGGCCTACCTCAGCAGGGTTGGACTATGGCTACACCTTC. It yields the protein CASRPTSAGLDYGYTF.

The V gene is TRBV29-1, the J gene TRBJ2-1; no clear D. The germline V gene encodes CDR1 SQVTM and CDR2 ANQGSEA. The CDR3 contains 14 residues. V was trimmed by 2 bases and J by 5 bases, leaving 13 bases between them. The CDR3 is CSVETAGRDNEQFF. The CDR3 DNA reads as TGCAGCGTTGAAACGGCAGGTAGGGACAATGAGCAGTTCTTC.

V and J are TRBV13 and TRBJ2-1; 7 bases fit TRBD2. J gave up 5 bases and V 8 bases, and 9 bases lay outside the gene matches. The length of the CDR3 is 14 residues. The germline V gene encodes CDR1 PRHDT and CDR2 FYEKMQ (reference sequence). Here the CDR3 DNA reads TGTGCCAGCTACTTACGGGAGGAGGACAATGAGCAGTTCTTC. Translation gives CASYLREEDNEQFF.

J is TRBJ1-2 and V is TRBV30; TRBD1 matches 7 bases. V was clipped by 4 bases and J by 6 bases; unmatched bases: 5. CDR1 and CDR2 from the germline V gene are GTSNPN and SVGIG (reference sequence). There are 12 residues in the CDR3. The CDR3: CAWTTGIHGYTF. The CDR3 nucleotides read TGTGCCTGGACGACAGGGATTCATGGCTACACCTTC.

V is TRBV19 and J is TRBJ1-2, with TRBD1 matching over 11 bases. The CDR3 consists of 17 residues. Trimming took 5 bases from V and 0 from J; bases not matched to a gene: 8. Germline CDR1 and CDR2: LNHDA and SQIVND (reference sequence). The CDR3 reads CASSSRTGGATNYGYTF. CDR3 DNA sequence: TGTGCCAGTAGTTCCCGGACAGGGGGCGCGACTAACTATGGCTACACCTTC.

The chain uses TRBV4-3 and TRBJ2-7, with D tentatively TRBD2 (6 bases). V shed 8 bases and J shed 1 base, with 15 bases lying between them. CDR3 size: 14 residues. Germline V gene sequence: CDR1 LGHNA, CDR2 YSLEER. Written as DNA, the CDR3 is TGCGCCAGCTCGCGGACTATACCATCCTACGAGCAGTACTTC. The encoded protein is CASSRTIPSYEQYF.

DNA for the CDR3: TGTGCCAGCAGCCCCCGGGGGTCGACCGGAAACACCATATATTTT. Translating gives CASSPRGSTGNTIYF. This chain joins TRBV4-2 and TRBJ1-3; TRBD1 might be the D (5 bases). The germline CDR1 and CDR2 sequences are LGHNA and YNFKEQ. The V gene lost 4 bases and the J gene lost 4 bases, with 14 bases spanning the gap. CDR3 length equals 15 residues.

The CDR3 DNA reads as TGTGCCAGCAGCTCCATGTACGAGCAGTACTTC. Translation gives CASSSMYEQYF. V gene TRBV7-2 combines with J gene TRBJ2-7; D uncertain. Germline V CDR1 and CDR2: SGHTA, FQGNSA. CDR3 length: 11 amino acids. V was pared by 4 bases and J by 4 bases, with 5 bases between.

The chain employs TRBV29-1 and TRBJ1-2; maybe TRBD1 (5 bases). The CDR3 runs to 14 residues. The V gene's germline CDR1 is SQVTM and CDR2 ANQGSEA. Trimming took 5 bases from V and 1 from J, leaving 14 bases between them. DNA for the CDR3: TGCAGCGTTTTGTCCAGGGAGGGTAACTATGGCTACACCTTC. Its protein is CSVLSREGNYGYTF. Together with reference TRBV29-1 and TRBJ1-2, the CDR3 gives the full variable domain: SAVISQKPSRDICQRGTSLTIQCQVDSQVTMMFWYRQQPGQSLTLIATANQGSEATYESGFVIDKFPISRPNLTFSTLTVSNMSPEDSSIYLCSVLSREGNYGYTFGSGTRLTVV.

As to this clone: A much larger clone differs by one base, so this may be a read error. In the same sample, other DNA sequences code for this CDR3. The chain carries TRBV28 and TRBJ1-1; D remains unclear. CDR1 is MDHEN and CDR2 is SYDVKM in the germline V gene. Trimming removed 1 base from V and 0 bases from J, with 3 bases in between. The CDR3 loop spans 13 amino acids. The CDR3 protein is CASSLSVNTEAFF. The DNA of the CDR3 is TGTGCCAGCAGTTTATCGGTGAACACTGAAGCTTTCTTT.

Remarks on this clone: This sample also contains other DNA sequences that code for the same CDR3. The genes are TRBV27 and TRBJ1-5, with D unclear. The CDR3 is 14 residues long. CDR1 and CDR2 (germline): MNHEY, SMNVEV (reference sequence). Deletions cut 3 bases from V and 0 bases from J, with 6 bases between. As DNA, the CDR3 is TGTGCCAGCAGTTTTTGGGGTAGCAATCAGCCCCAGCATTTT. Protein: CASSFWGSNQPQHF.